This T cell receptor (beta chain) was captured by sequencing in a study of cytomegalovirus exposure and HLA in healthy donors. Whole-study context: Early released data had 80 million or so unique TCRs, all coming from HLA-typed donors.

Per germline, CDR1 GTSNPN and CDR2 SVGIG (reference sequence). This CDR3 comprises 15 residues. Trimming pared 0 bases from V and 4 bases from J, leaving 15 bases between. Use of 60 Vbeta and 13 Jbeta primers characterized the PCR. Clones were sequenced by immunoSEQ multiplex PCR, and TCRdb holds only the in-frame ones, with some missing. This repertoire shows roughly 76,000 clones, roughly 85% found once; its top ten account for over 2%. Sequencing was performed on PBMCs. The V gene is TRBV30, the J gene TRBJ1-2, with a weak D call TRBD1 (5 bases). The TCR originated in a man aged 25-45 years in good health and CMV-seronegative. The DNA for the CDR3 is TGTGCCTGGAGTGTTGCCGGGGGAACACCCTATGGCTACACCTTC. This codes for CAWSVAGGTPYGYTF. The variable domain in full, with the rest retrieved from reference TRBV30 and TRBJ1-2, is SQTIHQWPATLVQPVGSPLSLECTVEGTSNPNLYWYRQAAGRGLQLLFYSVGIGQISSEVPQNLSASRPQDRQFILSSKKLLLSDSGFYLCAWSVAGGTPYGYTFGSGTRLTVV.